The rows below give T cell receptor beta chains drawn from one sample of a study of T cells in Graves' hyperthyroidism and ophthalmopathy. A single record per CDR3 protein comes from TCRdb applying MiXCR to the multiplex PCR reads. The sample contains around 250,000 distinct CDR3 sequences, just over 14% of which appear only once. Sequencing used blood. These receptors were obtained from a woman in her 40s with Graves' hyperthyroidism that later progressed to Graves' ophthalmopathy. Each CDR3 is given with its conserved first and last residue.

J: TRBJ2-1
V: TRBV25-1
CDR3: CASSGSGDHNEQFF

J: TRBJ1-3
V: TRBV18
CDR3: CASSPQTVVSGNTIYF

J: TRBJ2-3
V: TRBV19
CDR3: CASKGRGARDTQYF

J: TRBJ2-2
V: TRBV6-5
CDR3: CASSFSGGHVAGSVSGELFF

J: TRBJ2-7
V: TRBV11-2
CDR3: CASSLLLRGINEQYF

J: TRBJ2-7
V: TRBV28
CDR3: CASGTSSPYEQYF

J: TRBJ1-5
V: TRBV7-8
CDR3: CASSSPGGRAHNQPQHF

J: TRBJ2-1
V: TRBV28
CDR3: CASSGASGSFPDEQFF

J: TRBJ2-7
V: TRBV20-1
CDR3: CSASRLAGDLIPYEQYF

J: TRBJ2-5
V: TRBV6-1
CDR3: CASSRKGDRGNRETQYF

J: TRBJ2-7
V: TRBV12-3/TRBV12-4
CDR3: CASSYIGGVGYEQYF

J: TRBJ1-1
V: TRBV12-3/TRBV12-4
CDR3: CATPTDFGNTEAFF

J: TRBJ1-3
V: TRBV7-8
CDR3: CASSLSFGNTIYF

J: TRBJ2-2
V: TRBV27
CDR3: CASSFSQNTGELFF

J: TRBJ1-5
V: TRBV6-2/TRBV6-3
CDR3: CASSYSFDSNQPQHF

J: TRBJ2-5
V: TRBV6-2/TRBV6-3
CDR3: CASSYRDRVIQETQYF

J: TRBJ1-1
V: TRBV7-2
CDR3: CASSLVVRDTEAFF

J: TRBJ1-5
V: TRBV2
CDR3: CASSEGGPRGNQPQHF

J: TRBJ2-1
V: TRBV29-1
CDR3: CSVDGTSGRRNEQFF

J: TRBJ1-1
V: TRBV5-6
CDR3: CASSVLRDRKGAEAFF

J: TRBJ2-1
V: TRBV6-6
CDR3: CASSYVAGGWHNEQFF

J: TRBJ2-7
V: TRBV6-1
CDR3: CASSPGFPGYEQYF

J: TRBJ2-4
V: TRBV11-3
CDR3: CASSHRGLGNIQYF

J: TRBJ1-3
V: TRBV13
CDR3: CASSPRGGRYGNTIYF

J: TRBJ2-2
V: TRBV29-1
CDR3: CSVHPRGALRNNGELFF

J: TRBJ2-7
V: TRBV10-3
CDR3: CAISDPGRFSYEQYF

J: TRBJ2-7
V: TRBV10-3
CDR3: CAISPHRLAGVRRIELYEQYF

J: TRBJ2-5
V: TRBV7-2
CDR3: CASSFAGAQETQYF

J: TRBJ1-1
V: TRBV19
CDR3: CASSLGRPGRDTEAFF

J: TRBJ2-1
V: TRBV6-1
CDR3: CASSEWLGSVKFF

J: TRBJ2-2
V: TRBV30
CDR3: CAWSTGMSTGELFF

J: TRBJ2-5
V: TRBV12-3/TRBV12-4
CDR3: CASRASGPETQYF

J: TRBJ2-1
V: TRBV20-1
CDR3: CSARVASGPGGYNEQFF

J: TRBJ2-4
V: TRBV5-4
CDR3: CASSPTTGVGKNIQYF

J: TRBJ1-2
V: TRBV14
CDR3: CASSVTGAGYTF

J: TRBJ1-5
V: TRBV18
CDR3: CASSPVSRNRGIPNQPQHF

J: TRBJ1-5
V: TRBV27
CDR3: CASMTGQDQPQHF

J: TRBJ2-3
V: TRBV27
CDR3: CASSLSRDRGGGADTQYF

J: TRBJ2-3
V: TRBV9
CDR3: CASSVEAWSTDTQYF

J: TRBJ1-1
V: TRBV11-2
CDR3: CASSPLGHLNTEAFF

J: TRBJ2-1
V: TRBV19
CDR3: CASSPTGRTYNEQFF

J: TRBJ2-5
V: TRBV15
CDR3: CATSRSGMGETQYF

J: TRBJ2-7
V: TRBV4-1
CDR3: CASSQDPSGRYGTYEQYF

J: TRBJ1-4
V: TRBV20-1
CDR3: CSAEPWTGTNEKLFF

J: TRBJ1-4
V: TRBV3-1
CDR3: CASSQVSGTGTGVKKLFF

J: TRBJ1-1
V: TRBV20-1
CDR3: CSASIQVNANTEAFF

J: TRBJ2-7
V: TRBV9
CDR3: CASSPSGGTGYEQYF

J: TRBJ2-5
V: TRBV3-1
CDR3: CASSPSGFQETQYF

J: TRBJ2-1
V: TRBV5-1
CDR3: CASSLLPINEQFF

J: TRBJ2-2
V: TRBV11-2
CDR3: CASSSLPLTLSTGELFF

J: TRBJ1-1
V: TRBV6-5
CDR3: CASSYSKNTEAFF

J: TRBJ2-7
V: TRBV19
CDR3: CASSPLWIDSYEQYF

J: TRBJ2-3
V: TRBV5-4
CDR3: CASSLNPTDTQYF